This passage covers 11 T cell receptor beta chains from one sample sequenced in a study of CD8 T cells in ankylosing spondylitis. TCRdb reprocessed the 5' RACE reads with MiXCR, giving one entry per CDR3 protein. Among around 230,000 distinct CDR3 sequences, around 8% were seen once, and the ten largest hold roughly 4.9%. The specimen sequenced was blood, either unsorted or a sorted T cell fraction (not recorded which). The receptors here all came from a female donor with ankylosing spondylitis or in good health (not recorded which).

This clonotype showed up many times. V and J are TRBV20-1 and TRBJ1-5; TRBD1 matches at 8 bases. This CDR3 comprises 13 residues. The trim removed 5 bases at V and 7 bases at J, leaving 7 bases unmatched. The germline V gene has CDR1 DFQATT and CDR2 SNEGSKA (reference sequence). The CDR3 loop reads CSAVDRGEQPQHF. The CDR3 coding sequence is TGCAGTGCTGTCGACAGGGGAGAGCAGCCCCAGCATTTT.

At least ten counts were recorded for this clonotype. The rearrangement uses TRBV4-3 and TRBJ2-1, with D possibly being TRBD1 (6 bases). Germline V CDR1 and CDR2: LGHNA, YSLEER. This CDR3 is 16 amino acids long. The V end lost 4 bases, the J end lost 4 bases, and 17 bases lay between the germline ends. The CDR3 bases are TGCGCCAGCAGCCCACTGCCGGGACACCAGTACAATGAGCAGTTCTTC. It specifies CASSPLPGHQYNEQFF.

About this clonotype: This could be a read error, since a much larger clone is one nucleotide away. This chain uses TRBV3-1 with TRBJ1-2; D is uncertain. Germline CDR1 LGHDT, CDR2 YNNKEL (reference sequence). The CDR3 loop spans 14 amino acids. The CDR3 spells CASNQDNLNYGYTF. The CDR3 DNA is TGTGCCAGCAACCAAGACAATCTAAACTATGGCTACACCTTC. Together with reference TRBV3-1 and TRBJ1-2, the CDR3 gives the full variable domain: DTAVSQTPKYLVTQMGNDKSIKCEQNLGHDTMYWYKQDSKKFLKIMFSYNNKELIINETVPNRFSPKSPDKAHLNLHINSLELGDSAVYFCASNQDNLNYGYTFGSGTRLTVV.

CDR3 residues: CASSRKGLGYEQYF. As DNA, the CDR3 is TGTGCCAGCAGCCGGAAGGGACTCGGCTACGAGCAGTACTTC. This chain connects TRBV7-9 to TRBJ2-7; tentatively, D is TRBD2 (6 bases). V lost 5 bases to trimming and J lost 3 bases, with 14 bases between them. Germline CDR1 is SEHNR and CDR2 is FQNEAQ (reference sequence). The CDR3 totals 14 residues.

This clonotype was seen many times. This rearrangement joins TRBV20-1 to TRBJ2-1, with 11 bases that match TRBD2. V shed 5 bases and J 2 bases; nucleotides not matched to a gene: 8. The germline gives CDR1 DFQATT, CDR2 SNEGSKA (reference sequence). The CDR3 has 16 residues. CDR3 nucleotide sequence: TGCAGTGCTGTCCCCCCGACTAGCGGGACCTACAATGAGCAGTTCTTC. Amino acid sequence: CSAVPPTSGTYNEQFF.

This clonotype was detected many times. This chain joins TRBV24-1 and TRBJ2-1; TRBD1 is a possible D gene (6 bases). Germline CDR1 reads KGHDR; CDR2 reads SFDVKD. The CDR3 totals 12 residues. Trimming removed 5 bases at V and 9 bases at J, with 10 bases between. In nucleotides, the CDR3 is TGTGCCACCAGTGTGCGAGGGGGTGAGCAGTTCTTC. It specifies CATSVRGGEQFF.

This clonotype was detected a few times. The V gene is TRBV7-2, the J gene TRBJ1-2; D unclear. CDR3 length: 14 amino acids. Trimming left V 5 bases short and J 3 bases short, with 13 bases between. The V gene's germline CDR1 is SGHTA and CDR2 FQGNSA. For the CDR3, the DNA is TGTGCCAGCAGCCTCCCCCCAGAGTACTATGGCTACACCTTC. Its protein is CASSLPPEYYGYTF.

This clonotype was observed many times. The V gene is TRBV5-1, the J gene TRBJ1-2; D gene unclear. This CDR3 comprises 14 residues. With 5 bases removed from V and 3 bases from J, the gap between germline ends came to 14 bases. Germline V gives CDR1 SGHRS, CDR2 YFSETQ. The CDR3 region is CASRFGGRDYGYTF. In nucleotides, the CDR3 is TGCGCCAGCAGGTTTGGAGGAAGGGACTATGGCTACACCTTC.

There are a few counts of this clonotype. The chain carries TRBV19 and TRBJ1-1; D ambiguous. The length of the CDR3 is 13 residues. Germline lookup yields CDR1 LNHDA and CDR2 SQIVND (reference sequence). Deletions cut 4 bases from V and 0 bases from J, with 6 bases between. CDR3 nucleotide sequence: TGTGCCAGTAGTAAGAAGATGAACACTGAAGCTTTCTTT. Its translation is CASSKKMNTEAFF.

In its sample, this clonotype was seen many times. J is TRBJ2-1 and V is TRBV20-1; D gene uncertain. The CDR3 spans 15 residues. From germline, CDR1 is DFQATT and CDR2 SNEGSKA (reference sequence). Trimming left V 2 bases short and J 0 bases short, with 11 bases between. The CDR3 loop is CSARSRLSSYNEQFF. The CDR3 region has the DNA TGCAGTGCTAGATCGCGGTTAAGCTCCTACAATGAGCAGTTCTTC.

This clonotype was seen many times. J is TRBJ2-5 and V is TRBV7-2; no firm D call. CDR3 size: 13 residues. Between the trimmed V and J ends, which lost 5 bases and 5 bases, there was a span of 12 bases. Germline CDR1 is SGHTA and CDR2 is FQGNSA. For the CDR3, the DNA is TGTGCCAGCAGCCAAGGGCGGTGGGAGACCCAGTACTTC. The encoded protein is CASSQGRWETQYF.